A single sample is the source of the 29 T cell receptor beta chains below, sequenced in a study of T-cell memory formation after mild COVID-19. A single record per CDR3 protein comes from TCRdb applying MiXCR to the 5' RACE reads. The repertoire consists of approximately 50,000 distinct CDR3 sequences, with over 8.5% occurring once and the leading ten covering 12%. Sequencing was performed on PBMCs or a T cell subset sorted from them (not recorded which). These receptors were taken from an adult woman who had mild COVID-19 (a few samples of this study predate the infection). Cell type and time point are not known.

Points on this clonotype: One junction end does not reproduce the germline sequence, and a read error may be involved. The rearrangement joins TRBV6-5 to TRBJ1-2; a weak D match, TRBD1 (5 bases). This CDR3 has 11 amino acids. Germline lookup yields CDR1 MNHEY and CDR2 SVGAGI. CDR3 sequence reads: CASSSPRQKIF. As DNA, the CDR3 is TGTGCCAGCAGCTCCCCGAGACAGAAAATCTTC.

This rearrangement joins TRBV7-9 to TRBJ2-7; a possible D gene is TRBD1 (5 bases). The V end lost 4 bases, the J end lost 6 bases, and 16 bases lay between the germline ends. CDR3 size: 14 residues. Germline CDR1 and CDR2: SEHNR and FQNEAQ (reference sequence). CDR3 residues: CASSSTTGLSEQYV. DNA of the CDR3: TGTGCCAGCAGCTCCACTACAGGTCTCTCCGAGCAGTACGTC.

This clonotype was observed a handful of times. The chain uses TRBV3-1 and TRBJ1-2; maybe TRBD1 (5 bases). Germline values: CDR1 LGHDT, CDR2 YNNKEL (reference sequence). CDR3 length: 13 residues. Trimming took off 5 bases at V and 7 bases at J, with 14 bases between the two ends. The DNA of the CDR3 is TGTGCCAGCAGCTACGACAGTCGTACTGGCTACACCTTC. Its protein is CASSYDSRTGYTF.

This clonotype occurred many times. CDR3 loop: CASTIVGLAGGPNTGELFF. The CDR3 DNA is TGTGCCAGCACAATCGTGGGGCTAGCGGGAGGGCCCAACACCGGGGAGCTGTTTTTT. The chain joins TRBV12-3 or TRBV12-4 to TRBJ2-2, with 12 nucleotides matching TRBD2. Germline trimming cut 7 bases from V and 2 bases from J; bases unmatched to any gene: 14. This CDR3 contains 19 residues.

This clonotype came up many times. The V call is TRBV30, the J call TRBJ2-3; 7 nucleotides match TRBD1. V trimming: 5 bases; J trimming: 0 bases; junction bases outside the gene matches: 8. The CDR3 covers 15 residues. Germline V gene lookup returns CDR1 GTSNPN and CDR2 SVGIG (reference sequence). The CDR3 bases are TGTGCCTGGTATGACAGGGAACCTAGCACAGATACGCAGTATTTT. Residues: CAWYDREPSTDTQYF.

The chain carries TRBV20-1 and TRBJ1-1, with D unclear. V lost 5 bases and J 1 base, leaving 11 bases between the germline ends. Germline CDR1 reads DFQATT; CDR2 reads SNEGSKA (reference sequence). CDR3 length: 13 residues. CDR3 sequence (DNA): TGCAGTGCTCGACACCAGCCGAACACTGAAGCTTTCTTT. It specifies CSARHQPNTEAFF.

The chain employs TRBV12-3 or TRBV12-4 and TRBJ2-3, with a tentative D call TRBD2 (6 bases). The CDR3 has 15 amino acids. The germline V and J ends were trimmed by 2 bases and 3 bases, with 12 bases remaining between them. This CDR3 reads CASSLTGGRTDTQYF. The CDR3 nucleotides read TGTGCCAGCAGTTTAACCGGGGGTCGGACAGATACGCAGTATTTT.

This clonotype was detected many times. The V and J genes are TRBV12-3 or TRBV12-4 and TRBJ2-3, with D possibly TRBD2 on 6 matching bases. V was pared by 6 bases and J by 1 base, with 14 bases between. The CDR3 covers 15 residues. CDR3 amino acids: CASRPSAGGTDTQYF. The CDR3 DNA follows: TGTGCCAGCAGGCCTAGCGCCGGGGGCACAGATACGCAGTATTTT.

This CDR3 reads CSALQSSGGISGTQYF. The CDR3 bases are TGCAGTGCTCTGCAAAGTAGCGGGGGGATTTCGGGTACGCAGTATTTT. The rearrangement joins TRBV20-1 to TRBJ2-3; 10 nucleotides align to TRBD2. V shed 5 bases and J 8 bases; nucleotides not matched to a gene: 16. Germline CDR1 DFQATT, CDR2 SNEGSKA (reference sequence). The CDR3 sequence is 16 residues long.

This clonotype was observed many times. The chain has TRBV5-6 and TRBJ2-1, with unresolved D. Per the germline V gene, CDR1 is SGHDT and CDR2 is YYEEEE. V was pared by 4 bases and J by 0 bases, with 14 bases between. The length of the CDR3 is 16 residues. CDR3 in DNA: TGTGCCAGCAGCAGTCTACAGATACGCTCCTACAATGAGCAGTTCTTC. Its translation: CASSSLQIRSYNEQFF.

This clonotype was observed at least ten times. The V gene is TRBV4-2, the J gene TRBJ2-2, with TRBD2 matching 9 bases. Germline V gene sequence: CDR1 LGHNA, CDR2 YNFKEQ. The CDR3 spans 15 residues. The ends lost 8 bases at V and 2 bases at J; junction bases unmatched: 6. The CDR3 DNA is TGTGCCAGCTCCTCAGCGGGGGGCAACACCGGGGAGCTGTTTTTT. This translates into CASSSAGGNTGELFF.

This clonotype was counted only a few times. The genes are TRBV20-1 and TRBJ1-1; tentatively, D is TRBD1 (5 bases). The CDR3 totals 13 residues. CDR1 is DFQATT, CDR2 SNEGSKA, per germline (reference sequence). The ends were cut back, 1 base at V and 2 bases at J, with 8 bases in the middle. The CDR3: CSARGTGNTEAFF. Written as DNA, the CDR3 is TGCAGTGCTAGAGGTACAGGTAACACTGAAGCTTTCTTT.

The chain joins TRBV5-6 to TRBJ2-6; no definite D call. CDR1 is SGHDT and CDR2 is YYEEEE in the germline V gene. The CDR3 totals 17 residues. Trimming took off 2 bases at V and 0 bases at J, with 12 bases between the two ends. CDR3 DNA sequence: TGTGCCAGCAGCTTATGGACCGGATCCTCTGGGGCCAACGTCCTGACTTTC. Amino acid sequence: CASSLWTGSSGANVLTF.

CDR3 protein: CASSFDSQETQYF. For the CDR3, the DNA is TGTGCCAGCAGTTTCGACAGCCAGGAGACCCAGTACTTC. The rearrangement joins TRBV6-5 to TRBJ2-5; the D gene is possibly TRBD1 (5 bases). This CDR3 has 13 residues. CDR1 MNHEY and CDR2 SVGAGI come from the germline V gene. Trimming took off 4 bases at V and 5 bases at J, with 11 bases between the two ends.

V usage is TRBV7-2 and J usage is TRBJ2-3, with a possible D match to TRBD2 (5 bases). The CDR3 is 17 residues long. From germline, CDR1 is SGHTA and CDR2 FQGNSA. The V end lost 5 bases, the J end lost 0 bases, and 18 bases lay between the germline ends. Here the CDR3 reads CASSPSLSADSTDTQYF. In nucleotides, the CDR3 is TGTGCCAGCAGCCCTAGCCTCAGCGCAGATAGCACAGATACGCAGTATTTT.

This clonotype has only a few counts. The chain has TRBV18 and TRBJ1-2; D ambiguous. V dropped 3 bases and J dropped 8 bases, with 13 bases sitting between them. The CDR3 is 13 amino acids. Germline assignment: CDR1 KGHSH and CDR2 LQKENI. CDR3 DNA: TGTGCCAGCTCACCGAGCGGTGGAGGCGGCTACACCTTC. It yields the protein CASSPSGGGGYTF.

This clonotype was detected only a few times. The J gene is TRBJ2-2, the V gene TRBV7-9; tentatively, D is TRBD2 (5 bases). V lost 5 bases and J 1 base, leaving 14 bases between the germline ends. The CDR3 runs 16 residues. Looked up from germline, CDR1 is SEHNR and CDR2 is FQNEAQ (reference sequence). The CDR3 coding sequence is TGTGCCAGCAGCACCCGAGTAGCGTTGAACACCGGGGAGCTGTTTTTT. This codes for CASSTRVALNTGELFF.

This clonotype appeared a few times. This chain joins TRBV10-3 and TRBJ2-7; 8 bases fit TRBD2. V lost 6 bases and J lost 0; bases outside the gene matches: 4. Per germline, CDR1 ENHRY and CDR2 SYGVKD. The CDR3 is made up of 14 amino acids. The CDR3 DNA follows: TGTGCCATCAGACCCGGGACTAGCTCCTACGAGCAGTACTTC. This encodes CAIRPGTSSYEQYF.

This clonotype was seen more than once but under ten times. The chain has TRBV20-1 and TRBJ1-1, with TRBD1 identical over 7 bases. This CDR3 region has 13 residues. V gave up 7 bases and J gave up 1 base; unmatched junction bases: 6. The germline CDR1 and CDR2 sequences are DFQATT and SNEGSKA (reference sequence). CDR3 sequence: CSVAQGKNTEAFF. The CDR3 DNA reads TGCAGTGTTGCACAGGGGAAGAACACTGAAGCTTTCTTT.

V is TRBV27 and J is TRBJ2-7; D assignment may be TRBD1 or TRBD2 (6 bases each). CDR3 size: 17 residues. Germline lookup yields CDR1 MNHEY and CDR2 SMNVEV (reference sequence). V lost 4 bases and J 9 bases, leaving 28 bases between the germline ends. Here the CDR3 reads CASSSLVGGYHTTRQYF. The CDR3 nucleotides read TGTGCCAGCAGTTCTTTGGTGGGGGGCTACCATACCACCCGGCAGTACTTC.

This clonotype was seen repeatedly, ten times or more. J is TRBJ2-3 and V is TRBV9; TRBD2 might be the D (6 bases). Germline V gene sequence: CDR1 SGDLS, CDR2 YYNGEE. This CDR3 is 16 amino acids long. V was cut by 4 bases and J by 0 bases, with 15 bases left in between. The CDR3 coding sequence is TGTGCCAGCAGCATCTATGCGGGGTCTAGCACAGATACGCAGTATTTT. As protein: CASSIYAGSSTDTQYF. Using reference TRBV9 and TRBJ2-3 for the parts outside the CDR3, the full variable domain is DSGVTQTPKHLITATGQRVTLRCSPRSGDLSVYWYQQSLDQGLQFLIQYYNGEERAKGNILERFSAQQFPDLHSELNLSSLELGDSALYFCASSIYAGSSTDTQYFGPGTRLTVL.

In its sample, this clonotype was seen many times. CDR3 sequence reads: CASSPGRQGEGGANVLTF. The CDR3 DNA follows: TGTGCCAGCAGCCCAGGCCGGCAGGGGGAAGGTGGGGCCAACGTCCTGACTTTC. The rearrangement uses TRBV12-3 or TRBV12-4 and TRBJ2-6; 7 nucleotides align to TRBD1. The J segment lost 3 bases and the V segment lost 6 bases, leaving 14 bases of the junction unmatched. The CDR3 has 18 amino acids.

The chain joins TRBV20-1 to TRBJ1-5, with a possible D match to TRBD1 (5 bases). V lost 4 bases, J lost 0 bases, and 19 bases lay in between. CDR1 and CDR2 (germline): DFQATT, SNEGSKA (reference sequence). The CDR3 is 17 amino acids. CDR3 bases: TGCAGTGCTAAATTGGGGGATTACTACCTTAGCAATCAGCCCCAGCATTTT. It translates to CSAKLGDYYLSNQPQHF.

This clonotype showed up just a few times. This chain joins TRBV5-1 and TRBJ1-4; 11 nucleotides line up with TRBD1. The J segment lost 10 bases and the V segment lost 0 bases, leaving 2 bases of the junction unmatched. Germline V gene data show CDR1 as SGHRS and CDR2 as YFSETQ. This CDR3 is built from 14 residues. In DNA form, the CDR3 reads TGCGCCAGCAGCTTGGCCGGGACAGGGGGAAAACTGTTTTTT. Translating it yields CASSLAGTGGKLFF.

This clonotype has ten or more counts. The gene calls are TRBV12-3 or TRBV12-4 and TRBJ1-1; D is unclear. The CDR3 contains 14 residues. The V gene lost 4 bases and the J gene lost 5 bases, with 14 bases spanning the gap. The CDR3 sequence: CASSSGPGRTEAFF. Written as DNA, the CDR3 is TGTGCCAGCAGTTCGGGTCCCGGGCGGACTGAAGCTTTCTTT.

The V gene is TRBV6-2 or TRBV6-3, the J gene TRBJ1-5; 9 bases align to TRBD1. The CDR3 has 16 residues. V shed 6 bases and J 7 bases; nucleotides not matched to a gene: 13. The germline V gene has CDR1 MNHEY and CDR2 SVGEGT. The CDR3 spells CASRLDSGQGGQPQHF. DNA for the CDR3: TGTGCCAGCAGACTCGACTCGGGACAGGGCGGACAGCCCCAGCATTTT.

The chain links TRBV6-2 or TRBV6-3 to TRBJ2-7; 7 nucleotides match TRBD2. The V gene end was trimmed by 5 bases and the J gene end by 7 bases; junction bases not matched to a gene: 2. The CDR3 runs 11 residues. CDR1 and CDR2 (germline): MNHEY, SVGEGT. CDR3 bases: TGTGCCAGCAGTCCCGGGGGGGAGCAGTACTTC. Translation gives CASSPGGEQYF.

This clonotype appeared a few times. The genes are TRBV20-1 and TRBJ2-1; the match to TRBD2 covers 12 bases. Germline loops: CDR1 DFQATT, CDR2 SNEGSKA (reference sequence). CDR3 length: 18 amino acids. V shed 4 bases, J shed 0 bases, and the junction held 10 bases outside the gene matches. DNA for the CDR3: TGCAGTGCTATGGGCGGACTAGCGGGACCGATCTCCTACAATGAGCAGTTCTTC. Translated, it gives CSAMGGLAGPISYNEQFF.

The V gene is TRBV3-1, the J gene TRBJ1-5, with D perhaps TRBD1 (5 bases). This CDR3 is 13 amino acids long. Germline V gene data show CDR1 as LGHDT and CDR2 as YNNKEL (reference sequence). The V gene lost 3 bases and the J gene lost 7 bases, with 10 bases spanning the gap. CDR3 loop: CASSQQGMQPQHF. The CDR3 bases are TGTGCCAGCAGCCAGCAGGGTATGCAGCCCCAGCATTTT.